The subject of this entry is one T cell receptor beta chain. Produced via immunoSEQ multiplex PCR; TCRdb's table is partial and in-frame only. The sample lists about 250,000 clones; roughly 80% were seen once. This entry comes from a study of blood T cell repertoires in COVID-19. Enrollment of patients from Seattle took place during active infection, with longitudinal follow-up. The TCR sequence derives from a person aged 65 to 85 with COVID-19, enrolled during active disease. The sample taken for sequencing was peripheral blood.

The CDR3 DNA sequence: TGTGCCAGCCCATTAGCCATGCCGAGGACTGTTGTGCGCACCGGGGAGCTGTTTTTT. Translating it yields CASPLAMPRTVVRTGELFF. The rearrangement links TRBV18 to TRBJ2-2; the D gene is possibly TRBD2 (5 bases). The germline V gene encodes CDR1 KGHSH and CDR2 LQKENI. V was trimmed by 8 bases and J by 4 bases, leaving 29 bases between them. The CDR3 sequence is 19 residues long.